The T cell receptor beta chain described here comes from a study of regulatory T cells in long-lasting Graves disease. The time point here: newly diagnosed GD, antithyroid drugs for less than 3 months. PBMC-extracted RNA yielded the TCR library. The CDR3 has 15 amino acids. Germline-derived CDR1 and CDR2 are LGHNA and YNFKEQ. Trimming took 1 base from V and 5 from J, leaving 11 bases between them. Assembly of TCR beta libraries relied on iRepertoire HTBI primers together with Arm-PCR of CDR3 regions. Each CDR3 protein is one row after TCRdb ran MiXCR on the multiplex PCR reads. This sample has more than 300,000 distinct CDR3 sequences, with roughly 12% found just once. This same sample was also part of a study on T cells in Graves' hyperthyroidism and ophthalmopathy.

This clonotype originated in a young woman with Graves disease. V is TRBV4-2 and J is TRBJ2-2; weak D call: TRBD1 (6 bases). Material: peripheral blood mononuclear cells (PBMCs), obtained at new diagnosis, from a patient treated with antithyroid drugs. The CDR3 region is CASSQVGQNTGELFF. The CDR3, as DNA: TGTGCCAGCAGCCAAGTCGGACAGAATACCGGGGAGCTGTTTTTT.